The TCR beta chain described here comes from a study of siplizumab effects on memory and regulatory T cells. This clone was picked up one time. No antigen is known for it. Each sample yielded about 10^5 assayed TCR templates. Using immunoSEQ multiplex PCR, the repertoire was profiled, and TCRdb retains in-frame clones only, with some absent. The top ten hold around 0.3% of the sample, which has 87,000 or so clones, 94% seen once. Trimming cost V 6 bases and J 7 bases, with 13 bases left between them. Germline loops: CDR1 SNHLY, CDR2 FYNNEI. The CDR3 loop spans 12 amino acids. Study conclusions and caveats: Confirmation that proliferating Tregs from siplizumab cultures had suppressive function was not obtained.

The TCR sequence derives from a human donor in good health. The specimen was non-Treg CD4+ T cells sorted from blood. This chain links TRBV2 with TRBJ2-7; D possibly matches TRBD1 or TRBD2 (5 bases each). The CDR3 loop reads CASRGDVGEQYF. In DNA form, the CDR3 reads TGTGCCAGCAGAGGGGACGTCGGGGAGCAGTACTTC. The full variable domain, in which reference TRBV2 and TRBJ2-7 provide the parts outside the CDR3, is EPEVTQTPSHQVTQMGQEVILRCVPISNHLYFYWYRQILGQKVEFLVSFYNNEISEKSEIFDDQFSVERPDGSNFTLKIRSTKLEDSAMYFCASRGDVGEQYFGPGTRLTVT.